This T cell receptor beta chain was sequenced during a study of post-analysis software for immune sequencing data. Study-wide results and limits: Five TRBV segments occurring more often in patients than controls included TRBV5-6, TRBV5-1 and TRBV20-1.

Unique molecular identifiers were carried by the TCR beta cDNA libraries. In TCRdb, the PCR reads were re-called with MiXCR into one record per CDR3 protein. The sample carries hundreds of thousands of distinct CDR3 sequences, just under 30% recorded once. This clonotype was observed once. The antigen is not known. V was shortened by 7 bases and J by 4 bases, with 13 bases between the two germline ends. The CDR3 has 13 residues. Germline lookup yields CDR1 SNHLY and CDR2 FYNNEI. The sample consisted of blood. The sequence was collected from a girl aged 5 to 17 with multiple sclerosis. The V call is TRBV2, the J call TRBJ1-2; D unclear. The CDR3 DNA reads TGTGCCAGCAAGGACTTTTCGTCCTATGGCTACACCTTC. Encoded protein: CASKDFSSYGYTF.